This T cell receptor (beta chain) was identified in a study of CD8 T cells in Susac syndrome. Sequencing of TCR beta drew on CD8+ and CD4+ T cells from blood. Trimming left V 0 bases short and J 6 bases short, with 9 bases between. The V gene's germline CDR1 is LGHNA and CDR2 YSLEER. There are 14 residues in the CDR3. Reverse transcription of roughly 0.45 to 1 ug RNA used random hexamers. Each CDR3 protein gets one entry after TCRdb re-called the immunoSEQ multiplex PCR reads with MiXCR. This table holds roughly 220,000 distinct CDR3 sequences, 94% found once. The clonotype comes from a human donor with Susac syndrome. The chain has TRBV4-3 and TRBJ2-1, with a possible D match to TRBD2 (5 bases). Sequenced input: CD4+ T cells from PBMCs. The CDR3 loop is CASSQDRGGNEQFF. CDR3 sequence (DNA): TGCGCCAGCAGCCAAGATCGGGGTGGCAATGAGCAGTTCTTC.